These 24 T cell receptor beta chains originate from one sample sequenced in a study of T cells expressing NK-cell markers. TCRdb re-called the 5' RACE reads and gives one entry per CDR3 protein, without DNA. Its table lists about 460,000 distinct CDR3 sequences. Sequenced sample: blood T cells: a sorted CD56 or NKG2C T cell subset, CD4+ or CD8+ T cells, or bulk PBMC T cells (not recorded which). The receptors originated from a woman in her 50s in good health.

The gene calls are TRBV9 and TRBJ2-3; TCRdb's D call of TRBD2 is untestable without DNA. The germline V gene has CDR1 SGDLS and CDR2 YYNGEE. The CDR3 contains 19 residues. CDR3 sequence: CASSVALAGGPLVPDTQYF. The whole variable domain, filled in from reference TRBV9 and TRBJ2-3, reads DSGVTQTPKHLITATGQRVTLRCSPRSGDLSVYWYQQSLDQGLQFLIQYYNGEERAKGNILERFSAQQFPDLHSELNLSSLELGDSALYFCASSVALAGGPLVPDTQYFGPGTRLTVL.

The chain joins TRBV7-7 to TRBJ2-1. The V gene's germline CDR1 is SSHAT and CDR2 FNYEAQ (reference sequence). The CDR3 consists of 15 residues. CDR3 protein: CASSPRVGSYNEQFF.

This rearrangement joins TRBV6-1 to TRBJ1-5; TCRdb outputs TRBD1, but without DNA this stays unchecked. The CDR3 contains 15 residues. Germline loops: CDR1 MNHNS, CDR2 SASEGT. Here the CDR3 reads CASSIRTGSNQPQHF.

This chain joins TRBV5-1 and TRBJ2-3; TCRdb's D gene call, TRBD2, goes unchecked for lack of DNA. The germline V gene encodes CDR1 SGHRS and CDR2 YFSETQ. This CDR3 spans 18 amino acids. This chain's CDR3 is CASSLELAGGLSTDTQYF.

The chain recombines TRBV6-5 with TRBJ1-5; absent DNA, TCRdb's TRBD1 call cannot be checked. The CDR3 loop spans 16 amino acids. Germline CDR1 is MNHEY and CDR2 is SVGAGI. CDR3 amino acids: CASSGSGGYSNQPQHF.

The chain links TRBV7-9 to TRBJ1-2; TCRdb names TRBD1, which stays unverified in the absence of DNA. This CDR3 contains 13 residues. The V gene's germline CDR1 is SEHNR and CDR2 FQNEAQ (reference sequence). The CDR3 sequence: CASSFKGADGYTF.

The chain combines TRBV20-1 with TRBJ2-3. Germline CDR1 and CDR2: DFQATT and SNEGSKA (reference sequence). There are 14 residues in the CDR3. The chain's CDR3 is CSARGSRSTDTQYF.

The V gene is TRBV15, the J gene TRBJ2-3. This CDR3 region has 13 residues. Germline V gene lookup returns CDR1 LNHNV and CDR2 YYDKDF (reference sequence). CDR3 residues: CATSRDTAGRQYF. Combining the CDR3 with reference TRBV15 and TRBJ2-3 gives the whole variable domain DAMVIQNPRYQVTQFGKPVTLSCSQTLNHNVMYWYQQKSSQAPKLLFHYYDKDFNNEADTPDNFQSRRPNTSFCFLDIRSPGLGDTAMYLCATSRDTAGRQYFGPGTRLTVL.

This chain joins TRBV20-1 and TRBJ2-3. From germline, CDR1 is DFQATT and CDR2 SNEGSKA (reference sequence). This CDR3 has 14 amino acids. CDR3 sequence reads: CSARQGHSTDTQYF.

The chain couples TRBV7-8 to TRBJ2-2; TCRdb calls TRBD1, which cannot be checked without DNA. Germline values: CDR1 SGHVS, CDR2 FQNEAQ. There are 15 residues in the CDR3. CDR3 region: CASSPGTPPTGELFF.

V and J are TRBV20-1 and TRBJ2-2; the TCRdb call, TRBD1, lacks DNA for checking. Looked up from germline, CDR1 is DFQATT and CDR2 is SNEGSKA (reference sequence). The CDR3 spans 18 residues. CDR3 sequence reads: CSARDLRVSGRDTGELFF.

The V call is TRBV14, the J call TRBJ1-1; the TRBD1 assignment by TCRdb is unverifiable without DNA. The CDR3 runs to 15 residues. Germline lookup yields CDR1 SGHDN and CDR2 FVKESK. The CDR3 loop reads CASRPGTGPNTEAFF.

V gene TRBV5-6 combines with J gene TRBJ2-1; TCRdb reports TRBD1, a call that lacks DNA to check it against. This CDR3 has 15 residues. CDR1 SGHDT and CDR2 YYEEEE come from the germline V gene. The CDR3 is CASSFQDGVGNEQFF.

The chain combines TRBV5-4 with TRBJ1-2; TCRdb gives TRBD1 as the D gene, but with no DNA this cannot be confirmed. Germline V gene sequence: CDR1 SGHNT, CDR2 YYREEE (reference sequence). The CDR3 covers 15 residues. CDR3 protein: CASSSRTGGPYGYTF.

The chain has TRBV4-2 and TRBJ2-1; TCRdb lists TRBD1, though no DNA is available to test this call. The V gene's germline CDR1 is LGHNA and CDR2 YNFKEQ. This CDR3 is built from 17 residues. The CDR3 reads CASSQDLAGAQYNEQFF.

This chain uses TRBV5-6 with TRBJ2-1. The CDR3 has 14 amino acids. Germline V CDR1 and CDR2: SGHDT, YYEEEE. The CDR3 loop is CASSLGPASDEQFF. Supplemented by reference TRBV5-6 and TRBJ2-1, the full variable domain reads DAGVTQSPTHLIKTRGQQVTLRCSPKSGHDTVSWYQQALGQGPQFIFQYYEEEERQRGNFPDRFSGHQFPNYSSELNVNALLLGDSALYLCASSLGPASDEQFFGPGTRLTVL.

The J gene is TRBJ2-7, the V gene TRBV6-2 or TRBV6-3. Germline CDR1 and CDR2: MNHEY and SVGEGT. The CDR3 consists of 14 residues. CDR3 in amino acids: CASRASGSFYEQYF.

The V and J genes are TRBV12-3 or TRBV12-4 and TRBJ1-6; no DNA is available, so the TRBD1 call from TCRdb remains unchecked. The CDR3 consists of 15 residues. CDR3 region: CASSLGPRRNSPLHF.

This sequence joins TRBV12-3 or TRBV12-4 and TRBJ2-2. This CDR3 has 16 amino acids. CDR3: CASSLGSRANTGELFF.

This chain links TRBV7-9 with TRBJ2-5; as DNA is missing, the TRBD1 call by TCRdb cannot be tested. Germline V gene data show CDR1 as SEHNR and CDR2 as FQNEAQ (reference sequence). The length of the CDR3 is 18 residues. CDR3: CASSLAPPRQGEGETQYF.

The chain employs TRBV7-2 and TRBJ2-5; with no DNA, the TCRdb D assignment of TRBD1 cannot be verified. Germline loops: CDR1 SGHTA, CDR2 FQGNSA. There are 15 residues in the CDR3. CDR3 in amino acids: CASSRPGTGFETQYF.

The CDR3 here is CASSSGTGKAEAFF. The chain employs TRBV12-3 or TRBV12-4 and TRBJ1-1; there is no DNA to check the TCRdb D call of TRBD1. The length of the CDR3 is 14 residues.

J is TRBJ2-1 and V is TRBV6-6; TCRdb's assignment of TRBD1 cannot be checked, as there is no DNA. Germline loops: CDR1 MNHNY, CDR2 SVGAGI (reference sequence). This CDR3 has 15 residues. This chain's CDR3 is CASKRQGFSYNEQFF.

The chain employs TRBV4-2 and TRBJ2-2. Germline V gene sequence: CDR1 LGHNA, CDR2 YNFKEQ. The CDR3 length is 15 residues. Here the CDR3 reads CASSQDTLNTGELFF.